These 27 T cell receptor beta chains came from one sample sequenced in a study of T cell clonality in common variable immunodeficiency (dated by TCRdb to 2013 to 2016). What the research found in general, with its limitations: CVID TCRbeta sequences reportedly showed fewer deletions and N-nucleotide insertions and lacked highly modified clones with 13 or more V deletions.

Receptor amplification or capture employed the immunoSEQ multiplex PCR assay. The table comes from immuneACCESS by way of TCRdb, which keeps in-frame sequences with V and J called. Part of the clones is missing from these tables; in studies checked, under half for an unresolved V gene and the rest for unknown reasons. The sample has just over 15,000 clones on record, with no singletons. The ten top clones hold 10% to 15% of the sample. Antigens of these TCRs are unknown. The specimen sequenced was peripheral blood mononuclear cells. All receptors derive from a human donor with common variable immunodeficiency.

A remark on this clone: The read ends 3 residues shy of where the CDR3 ends; the end is completed using the germline J gene. This sequence joins TRBV7-2 and TRBJ2-1; TRBD2 aligns across 13 bases. Trimming at V came to 5 bases and at J to 5 bases, leaving 3 bases not matched to a gene. Germline V gene lookup returns CDR1 SGHTA and CDR2 FQGNSA. This CDR3 has 15 residues. CDR3 bases read: TGTGCCAGCAGCAAGGGACTAGCGGGGAACAATGAG. Protein: CASSKGLAGNNE. The whole CDR3 protein is CASSKGLAGNNEQFF.

A note on this clone: The CDR3 end falls 3 residues outside the read, so it is completed with the germline J gene. The V call is TRBV18, the J call TRBJ1-2; D gene uncertain. V was shortened by 2 bases and J by 5 bases, with 9 bases between the two germline ends. In germline, CDR1 is KGHSH, CDR2 LQKENI. This CDR3 has 13 amino acids. The CDR3 protein is CASSPASEYGYTF. Partial CDR3 DNA: TGTGCCAGCTCACCAGCCAGCGAATATGGC.

The table lists this clone with a few counts. The sequenced fragment ends 3 residues before the CDR3 boundary, so the rest is inferred from the germline J gene. The chain uses TRBV19 and TRBJ1-1, with 10 positions matching TRBD1. CDR3 length equals 10 residues. Per the germline V gene, CDR1 is LNHDA and CDR2 is SQIVND (reference sequence). The chain's CDR3 is CASGTGVAFF. The sequenced CDR3 bases are TGTGCCAGCGGGACAGGGGTT.

This clone appeared many times. The read terminates 3 residues before the CDR3 end, so the remaining end is supplied by the germline J gene. This rearrangement joins TRBV13 to TRBJ2-1; 10 bases are shared with TRBD2. V lost 5 bases, J lost 4 bases, and 5 bases stayed unmatched. This CDR3 has 15 amino acids. Germline V lookup: CDR1 PRHDT, CDR2 FYEKMQ (reference sequence). The covered CDR3 bases are TGTGCCAGCAGCGAAAGCGGGGGGGTTTACAATGAG. Protein sequence: CASSESGGVYNE. The full CDR3 sequence reads CASSESGGVYNEQFF. Using reference TRBV13 and TRBJ2-1 for the parts outside the CDR3, the full variable domain is AAGVIQSPRHLIKEKRETATLKCYPIPRHDTVYWYQQGPGQDPQFLISFYEKMQSDKGSIPDRFSAQQFSDYHSELNMSSLELGDSALYFCASSESGGVYNEQFFGPGTRLTVL.

A word on this clone: The read terminates 3 residues ahead of where the CDR3 ends, so the germline J gene completes it. V usage is TRBV19 and J usage is TRBJ2-1; the D gene is possibly TRBD2 (5 bases). V dropped 2 bases and J dropped 8 bases, with 13 bases sitting between them. Per germline, CDR1 LNHDA and CDR2 SQIVND (reference sequence). This CDR3 is 14 amino acids long. CDR3 sequence reads: CASSIHSMRDEQFF. CDR3 DNA (partial): TGTGCCAGTAGTATACACAGTATGAGGGATGAG.

The CDR3 loop is CASSPRWSRLAGTGELFF. The covered CDR3 bases are TGTGCCAGCTCACCAAGGTGGAGCCGACTAGCGGGAACCGGGGAG. The rearrangement links TRBV18 to TRBJ2-2; 11 bases agree with TRBD2. Sequencing ends 3 residues short of the CDR3 end; the germline J gene provides the rest. CDR3 length: 18 residues. The J segment lost 5 bases and the V segment lost 2 bases, leaving 10 bases of the junction unmatched. Germline V lookup: CDR1 KGHSH, CDR2 LQKENI.

This CDR3 reads CASSLEAGGVYNEQFF. The part of the CDR3 DNA that was read is TGTGCCAGCAGCTTAGAGGCAGGGGGAGTCTACAATGAG. The V and J genes are TRBV7-6 and TRBJ2-1; TRBD1 matches 7 bases. The DNA ends 3 residues before the CDR3 does, and the rest of the CDR3 is filled in from the germline J gene. The length of the CDR3 is 16 residues. With 1 base clipped from V and 3 bases from J, the junction kept 6 bases outside the gene matches. Germline V lookup: CDR1 SGHVS, CDR2 FNYEAQ.

Note on this clone: Read sequence stops 3 residues before the CDR3 end, and the germline J gene provides the missing end. This chain links TRBV7-9 with TRBJ2-5; a possible D gene is TRBD2 (7 bases). Trimming left V 5 bases short and J 3 bases short, with 13 bases between. This CDR3 is 14 amino acids long. Germline V gene sequence: CDR1 SEHNR, CDR2 FQNEAQ (reference sequence). CDR3 residues: CASSRGGGEETQYF. The DNA read from the CDR3 is TGTGCCAGCAGCCGGGGAGGGGGGGAAGAGACC.

The sample holds a few counts of this clone. The sequenced fragment ends 3 residues before the CDR3 boundary, so the rest is inferred from the germline J gene. The rearrangement links TRBV19 to TRBJ1-6; 7 nucleotides align to TRBD1. The CDR3 consists of 16 residues. J was trimmed by 7 bases and V by 6 bases; bases with no gene match: 12. Per the germline V gene, CDR1 is LNHDA and CDR2 is SQIVND (reference sequence). The CDR3 DNA, read in part, is TGTGCCAGTAGAAATAGCCCCGGGACAGCAAATTCACCC. Translated: CASRNSPGTANSP. The CDR3 in full is CASRNSPGTANSPLHF. Full variable domain (remainder filled in from reference TRBV19 and TRBJ1-6): DGGITQSPKYLFRKEGQNVTLSCEQNLNHDAMYWYRQDPGQGLRLIYYSQIVNDFQKGDIAEGYSVSREKKESFPLTVTSAQKNPTAFYLCASRNSPGTANSPLHFGNGTRLTVT.

This clone was counted between two and nine times. The read is 3 residues too short to cover the CDR3 end, so that end is filled in from the germline J gene. The gene calls are TRBV7-9 and TRBJ2-1; TRBD1 agrees at 11 bases. The trim removed 1 base at V and 6 bases at J, leaving 2 bases unmatched. The CDR3 loop spans 15 amino acids. Germline CDR1 is SEHNR and CDR2 is FQNEAQ (reference sequence). The CDR3 here is CASSLGGTGGNEQFF. CDR3 bases read: TGTGCCAGCAGCTTAGGGGGGACAGGGGGCAATGAG.

Remarks on this clone: The read is 3 residues too short to cover the CDR3 end, so that end is filled in from the germline J gene. The gene calls are TRBV5-6 and TRBJ1-4, with D perhaps matching TRBD1 (5 bases). The CDR3 is 14 amino acids. V dropped 4 bases and J dropped 4 bases, with 11 bases sitting between them. Germline V gene lookup returns CDR1 SGHDT and CDR2 YYEEEE. The CDR3 region is CASSIQGFNEKLFF. CDR3 DNA (partial): TGTGCCAGCAGCATTCAGGGTTTTAATGAAAAA.

This clone has a handful of counts. The read stops 3 residues short of the end of the CDR3; the missing end is completed from the germline J gene. The V gene is TRBV7-6, the J gene TRBJ1-3; TRBD1 agrees at 9 bases. CDR1 is SGHVS, CDR2 FNYEAQ, per germline. Unmatched junction bases numbered 4, after V lost 2 bases and J lost 5 bases. The CDR3 is 15 amino acids. CDR3 bases read: TGTGCCAGCAGCTTATCGGGACAGGGCAGAAACACC. Amino acids: CASSLSGQGRNT. The whole CDR3 protein is CASSLSGQGRNTIYF.

The sequenced CDR3 bases are TGCGCCAGCAGCTTCATAGCGGACACTGAA. Amino acids: CASSFIADTE. The whole CDR3 reads CASSFIADTEAFF. The chain links TRBV5-1 to TRBJ1-1; D remains unclear. The DNA ends 3 residues before the CDR3 does, and the rest of the CDR3 is filled in from the germline J gene. CDR3 length: 13 amino acids. Per germline, CDR1 SGHRS and CDR2 YFSETQ. Deletions cut 2 bases from V and 3 bases from J, with 8 bases between.

This clone was observed a handful of times. The DNA ends 3 residues before the CDR3 does, and the rest of the CDR3 is filled in from the germline J gene. V usage is TRBV19 and J usage is TRBJ2-7; D may be TRBD1 (6 bases). Per the germline V gene, CDR1 is LNHDA and CDR2 is SQIVND (reference sequence). V lost 3 bases, J lost 5 bases, and 17 bases lay in between. The CDR3 consists of 15 residues. CDR3 sequence reads: CASSIGHRAVDEQYF. CDR3 bases read: TGTGCCAGTAGTATCGGGCACAGGGCGGTGGACGAG.

As regards this clone: With the read ending 3 residues before the CDR3 end, the germline J gene is used to fill in that end. The chain joins TRBV6-2 or TRBV6-3 to TRBJ1-5; a possible D gene is TRBD1 (5 bases). This CDR3 is 13 amino acids long. V was trimmed by 6 bases and J by 6 bases, leaving 12 bases between them. Germline V gives CDR1 MNHEY, CDR2 SVGEGT. The DNA read from the CDR3 is TGTGCCAGCAGGAACGGGGGAAGTCAGCCC. Translating it yields CASRNGGSQP. In full, the CDR3 is CASRNGGSQPQHF.

A note on this clone: Read data end 3 residues before the CDR3 end; the end is taken from the germline J gene. The chain joins TRBV6-2 or TRBV6-3 to TRBJ2-7, with D possibly being TRBD2 (7 bases). CDR3 size: 16 residues. V lost 2 bases, J lost 0 bases, and 14 bases lay in between. Germline values: CDR1 MNHEY, CDR2 SVGEGT. CDR3 in amino acids: CASSYGRGANSYEQYF. The covered CDR3 bases are TGTGCCAGCAGTTACGGACGGGGGGCCAACTCCTACGAG.

Regarding this clone: The read ends 3 residues shy of where the CDR3 ends; the end is completed using the germline J gene. Other nucleotide sequences from this sample produce the same CDR3. The chain carries TRBV19 and TRBJ1-5; 10 bases align to TRBD1. This CDR3 region has 14 residues. Germline CDR1 is LNHDA and CDR2 is SQIVND (reference sequence). V shed 6 bases, J shed 7 bases, and the junction held 6 bases outside the gene matches. The CDR3 region is CASSLTGGVQPQHF. CDR3 bases read: TGTGCCAGTAGCCTGACAGGGGGCGTCCAGCCC.

This clone has at least ten counts. The read terminates 3 residues ahead of where the CDR3 ends, so the germline J gene completes it. The chain links TRBV7-2 to TRBJ2-1; tentative D call: TRBD1 (7 bases). The CDR3 length is 14 residues. The V end was cut by 8 bases, the J end by 7 bases, with 18 bases between. The V gene's germline CDR1 is SGHTA and CDR2 FQGNSA. The sequenced CDR3 bases are TGTGCCAGCTCCTGGAGGGGGCAGGGGAATGAG. This encodes CASSWRGQGNE. The full-length CDR3 reads as CASSWRGQGNEQFF. Filled out from reference TRBV7-2 and TRBJ2-1, the complete variable domain reads GAGVSQSPSNKVTEKGKDVELRCDPISGHTALYWYRQSLGQGLEFLIYFQGNSAPDKSGLPSDRFSAERTGGSVSTLTIQRTQQEDSAVYLCASSWRGQGNEQFFGPGTRLTVL.

This clone was observed at least ten times. The read falls 3 residues short of the CDR3 end, and the missing part is taken from the germline J gene. The V gene is TRBV7-2, the J gene TRBJ1-1; 11 nucleotides line up with TRBD1. Trimming removed 5 bases from V and 7 bases from J; junction bases left unmatched: 3. Germline V gives CDR1 SGHTA, CDR2 FQGNSA. The CDR3 consists of 13 residues. This chain's CDR3 is CASSGQGAGEAFF. Incomplete CDR3 DNA: TGTGCCAGCAGCGGACAGGGGGCGGGTGAA.

Only a few counts were recorded for this clone. The CDR3 extends 3 residues past the end of the read, so its final part is completed from the germline J gene. J is TRBJ1-1 and V is TRBV2; D gene ambiguous. The CDR3 extends over 13 amino acids. Between the trimmed V and J ends, which lost 4 bases and 6 bases, there was a span of 12 bases. Per germline, CDR1 SNHLY and CDR2 FYNNEI. CDR3 DNA (partial): TGTGCCAGCAGTGGTCAGGACTATGCTGAA. This sequence encodes CASSGQDYAE. The whole CDR3 reads CASSGQDYAEAFF.

This clone has more than one count but fewer than ten. The read finishes 3 residues shy of the CDR3 end, and the germline J gene is used to complete it. J is TRBJ1-1 and V is TRBV7-6; 7 nucleotides align to TRBD1. The CDR3 length is 14 residues. CDR1 is SGHVS and CDR2 is FNYEAQ in the germline V gene. V gave up 4 bases and J gave up 0 bases; unmatched junction bases: 2. The CDR3 region is CASSSGQVNTEAFF. CDR3 DNA, as far as it was read: TGTGCCAGCAGCTCAGGACAGGTGAACACTGAA.

For this clone: The CDR3 end is not reached by the read, which stops 3 residues before it; the germline J gene fills it in. The chain couples TRBV6-1 to TRBJ1-3; TRBD1 matches 8 bases. Germline V CDR1 and CDR2: MNHNS, SASEGT. The CDR3 consists of 16 residues. V lost 4 bases and J lost 3; bases outside the gene matches: 8. The sequenced part of the CDR3 DNA is TGTGCCAGCAGTGTTAATACAGGGGGGGGTGGAAACACC. Its protein is CASSVNTGGGGNT. The CDR3 as a whole reads CASSVNTGGGGNTIYF.

This clone occurred many times. The DNA ends 3 residues before the CDR3 does, and the rest of the CDR3 is filled in from the germline J gene. The rearrangement joins TRBV20-1 to TRBJ2-3, with D possibly TRBD2 on 5 matching bases. V was shortened by 3 bases and J by 0 bases, with 10 bases between the two germline ends. The CDR3 is 14 amino acids. Per germline, CDR1 DFQATT and CDR2 SNEGSKA (reference sequence). CDR3 residues: CSASQRTSTDTQYF. The CDR3 bases that were read are TGCAGTGCTAGTCAGCGGACTAGCACAGATACG.

With respect to this clone: With the read ending 3 residues before the CDR3 end, the germline J gene is used to fill in that end. The rearrangement links TRBV18 to TRBJ1-4; D gene unclear. Trimming took off 2 bases at V and 7 bases at J, with 11 bases between the two ends. The germline gives CDR1 KGHSH, CDR2 LQKENI. There are 14 residues in the CDR3. The CDR3 bases that were read are TGTGCCAGCTCACCAGTCCAGGTAGGTGAAAAA. This translates into CASSPVQVGEK. The CDR3 as a whole reads CASSPVQVGEKLFF.

This clone was observed a handful of times. The read ends 3 residues early relative to the CDR3; the germline J gene fills the gap. The chain carries TRBV18 and TRBJ1-2; perhaps TRBD1 as D (5 bases). V gave up 2 bases and J gave up 5 bases, with 18 bases separating them. In germline, CDR1 is KGHSH, CDR2 LQKENI. The CDR3 covers 16 residues. CDR3 loop: CASSPNTGREKYGYTF. The sequenced CDR3 bases are TGTGCCAGCTCACCAAATACTGGCAGGGAGAAGTATGGC.

In this sample, this clone turned up a few times. The CDR3 end falls 3 residues outside the read, so it is completed with the germline J gene. The J gene is TRBJ1-3, the V gene TRBV7-8; 8 nucleotides align to TRBD1. V dropped 7 bases and J dropped 7; count of bases not matched to a gene: 6. The CDR3 consists of 13 residues. Germline CDR1 and CDR2: SGHVS and FQNEAQ. Here the CDR3 reads CASTAYRGNTIYF. The sequenced CDR3 bases are TGTGCCAGCACCGCGTACAGGGGGAACACC.

This clone was counted a few times. Read sequence stops 3 residues before the CDR3 end, and the germline J gene provides the missing end. This chain connects TRBV7-8 to TRBJ2-7; possibly TRBD2 for D (7 bases). The germline V gene has CDR1 SGHVS and CDR2 FQNEAQ. The CDR3 covers 14 residues. Trimming pared 5 bases from V and 5 bases from J, leaving 16 bases between. CDR3 protein: CASSLGGGAHEQYF. CDR3 bases read: TGTGCCAGCAGCCTAGGGGGGGGCGCGCACGAG. The full variable domain, its missing parts supplied by reference TRBV7-8 and TRBJ2-7, is GAGVSQSPRYKVAKRGQDVALRCDPISGHVSLFWYQQALGQGPEFLTYFQNEAQLDKSGLPSDRFFAERPEGSVSTLKIQRTQQEDSAVYLCASSLGGGAHEQYFGPGTRLTVT.